This T cell receptor beta chain appears in the sequencing data of a study of T cells in localized non-small cell lung cancer. Study results and limitations: A median about 54 of the top 100 tumor clones appeared in adjacent lung. Higher blood T cell density tracked longer overall survival. Uninvolved adjacent lung had higher T cell clonality than tumor and all other tissues. Sequence data derive from only one tumor region, so heterogeneity remains possible.

V gave up 5 bases and J gave up 0 bases, with 17 bases separating them. Germline V CDR1 and CDR2: LNHNV, YYDKDF (reference sequence). CDR3 size: 16 residues. About this clone: Its antigen is still unknown.

Here immunoSEQ multiplex PCR was the method, and the copy in TCRdb shows in-frame clones only, minus some. This repertoire shows roughly 3,200 clones, about 53% found once; its top ten account for roughly 4.8%. The rearrangement uses TRBV15 and TRBJ2-7; possibly TRBD1 for D (6 bases). The material sequenced was lymph node tissue, taken before any cancer treatment. The clonotype was recovered from a woman between 18 and 50 years old with stage I lung adenocarcinoma. The CDR3 DNA sequence: TGTGCCACCAGCCGCCTGGGCACAGGGAACTCCTACGAGCAGTACTTC. Protein sequence: CATSRLGTGNSYEQYF.